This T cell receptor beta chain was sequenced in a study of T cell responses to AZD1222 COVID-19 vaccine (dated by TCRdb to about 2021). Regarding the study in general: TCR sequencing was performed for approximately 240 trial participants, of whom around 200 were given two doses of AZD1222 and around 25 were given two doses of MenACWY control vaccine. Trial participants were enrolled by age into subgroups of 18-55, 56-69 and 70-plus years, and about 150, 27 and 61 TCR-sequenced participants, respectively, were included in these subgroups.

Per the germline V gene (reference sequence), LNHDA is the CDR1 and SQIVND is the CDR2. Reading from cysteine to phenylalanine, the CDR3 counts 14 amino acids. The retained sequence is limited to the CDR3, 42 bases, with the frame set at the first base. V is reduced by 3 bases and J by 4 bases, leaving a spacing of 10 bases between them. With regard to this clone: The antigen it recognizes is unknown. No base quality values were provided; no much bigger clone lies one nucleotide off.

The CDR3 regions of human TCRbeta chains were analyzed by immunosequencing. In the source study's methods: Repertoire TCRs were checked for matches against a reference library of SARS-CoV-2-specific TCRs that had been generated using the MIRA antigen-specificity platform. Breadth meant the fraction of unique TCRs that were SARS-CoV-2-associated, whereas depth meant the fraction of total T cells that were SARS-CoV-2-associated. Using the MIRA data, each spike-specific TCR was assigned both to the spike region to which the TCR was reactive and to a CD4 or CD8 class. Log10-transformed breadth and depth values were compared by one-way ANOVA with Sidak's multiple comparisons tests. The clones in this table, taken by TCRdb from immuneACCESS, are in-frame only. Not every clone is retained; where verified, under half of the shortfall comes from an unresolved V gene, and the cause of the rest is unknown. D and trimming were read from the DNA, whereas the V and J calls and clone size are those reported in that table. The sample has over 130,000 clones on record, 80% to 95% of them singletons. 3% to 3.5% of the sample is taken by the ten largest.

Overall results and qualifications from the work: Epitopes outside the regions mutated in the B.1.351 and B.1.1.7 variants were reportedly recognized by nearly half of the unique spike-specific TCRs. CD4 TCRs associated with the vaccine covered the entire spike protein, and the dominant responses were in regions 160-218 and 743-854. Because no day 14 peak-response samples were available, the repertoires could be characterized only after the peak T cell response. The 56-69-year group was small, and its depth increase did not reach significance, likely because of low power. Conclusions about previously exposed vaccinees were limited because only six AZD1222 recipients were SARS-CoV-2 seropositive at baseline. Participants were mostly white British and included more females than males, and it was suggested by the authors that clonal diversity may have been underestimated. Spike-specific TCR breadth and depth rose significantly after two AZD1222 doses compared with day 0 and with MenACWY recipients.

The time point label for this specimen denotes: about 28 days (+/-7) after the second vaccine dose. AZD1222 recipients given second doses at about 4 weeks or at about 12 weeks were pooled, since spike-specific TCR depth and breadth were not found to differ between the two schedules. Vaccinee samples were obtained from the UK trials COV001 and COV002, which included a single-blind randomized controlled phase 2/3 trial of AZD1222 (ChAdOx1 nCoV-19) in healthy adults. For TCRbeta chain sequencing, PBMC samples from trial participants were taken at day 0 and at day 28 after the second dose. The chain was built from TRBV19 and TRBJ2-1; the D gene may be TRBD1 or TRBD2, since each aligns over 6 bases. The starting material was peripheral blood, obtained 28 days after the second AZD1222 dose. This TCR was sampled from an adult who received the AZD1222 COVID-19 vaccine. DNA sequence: TGTGCCAGTAGTATCCGGGGGCGGTACAATGAGCAGTTCTTC. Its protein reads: CASSIRGRYNEQFF. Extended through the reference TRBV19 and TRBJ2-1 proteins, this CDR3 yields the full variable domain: DGGITQSPKYLFRKEGQNVTLSCEQNLNHDAMYWYRQDPGQGLRLIYYSQIVNDFQKGDIAEGYSVSREKKESFPLTVTSAQKNPTAFYLCASSIRGRYNEQFFGPGTRLTVL.